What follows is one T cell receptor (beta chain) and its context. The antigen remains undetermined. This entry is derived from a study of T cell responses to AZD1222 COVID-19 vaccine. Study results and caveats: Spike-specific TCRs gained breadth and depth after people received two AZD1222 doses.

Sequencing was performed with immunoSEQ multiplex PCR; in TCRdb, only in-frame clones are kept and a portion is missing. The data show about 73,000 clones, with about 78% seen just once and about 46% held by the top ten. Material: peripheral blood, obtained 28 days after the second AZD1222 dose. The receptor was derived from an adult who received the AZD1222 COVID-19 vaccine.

CDR3 nucleotide sequence: TGTGCCACTAAACGGTCTAGCGGGGGAGGCAAAGAGCAGTTCTTC. Translating it yields CATKRSSGGGKEQFF. The chain carries TRBV6-6 and TRBJ2-1, with TRBD2 matching over 10 bases. Germline V CDR1 and CDR2: MNHNY, SVGAGI (reference sequence). This CDR3 is 15 amino acids long. V lost 10 bases and J lost 10; bases outside the gene matches: 16.